The entry that follows covers one T cell receptor (beta chain) sequence. No antigen is known for it. Germline V gives CDR1 SGHTA, CDR2 FQGNSA. The CDR3 sequence is 12 residues long. V was pared by 5 bases and J by 3 bases, with 7 bases between. Regarding time point: week 11, during vaccination. The vaccine gave 300 ug of a 20-mer mutant IDH1 peptide subcutaneously per dose. The study enrolled donors with new WHO grade 3 or 4 IDH1-mutant, ATRX-lost astrocytomas. This entry comes from a study of a mutant IDH1 vaccine in newly diagnosed glioma. Study-level background: An approximately 62% male, roughly 40% female split and a mean age of about 40 years characterized treated patients. Study-wide results and limits: Changes to the top peripheral T cell clonotypes appeared unrelated to pseudoprogression.

TCRdb keeps only in-frame clones here, not all; method: immunoSEQ multiplex PCR. The sample contains around 60,000 clones, about nine tenths of which appear only once. The receptor comes from a man aged 35 to 55 with glioma. The input for sequencing was PBMCs, taken from a glioma patient whose treatment included an IDH1 peptide vaccine. The genes are TRBV7-2 and TRBJ1-1; D is unclear. The CDR3 is CASSRDYTEAFF. CDR3 nucleotide sequence: TGTGCCAGCAGCCGTGACTACACTGAAGCTTTCTTT.